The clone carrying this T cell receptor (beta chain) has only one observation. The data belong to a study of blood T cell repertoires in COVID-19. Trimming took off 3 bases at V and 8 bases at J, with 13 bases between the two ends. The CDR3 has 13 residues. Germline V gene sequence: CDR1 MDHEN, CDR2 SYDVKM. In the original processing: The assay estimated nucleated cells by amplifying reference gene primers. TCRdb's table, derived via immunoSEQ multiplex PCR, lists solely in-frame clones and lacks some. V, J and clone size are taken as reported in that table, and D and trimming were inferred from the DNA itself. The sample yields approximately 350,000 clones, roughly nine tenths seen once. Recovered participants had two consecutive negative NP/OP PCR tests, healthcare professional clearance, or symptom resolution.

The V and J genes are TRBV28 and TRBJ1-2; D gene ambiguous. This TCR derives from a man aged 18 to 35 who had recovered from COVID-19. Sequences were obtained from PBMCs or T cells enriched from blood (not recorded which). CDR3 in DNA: TGTGCCAGCAGTTTTCGGGGATTTGAGGGCTACACCTTC. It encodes CASSFRGFEGYTF.